The source of this T cell receptor (beta chain) is a study of beta chain features in type 1 diabetes. At the level of the study: There was similarity between patients and healthy donors in age, gender and cell yields. Study outcomes and limitations: Moderate but significant shortening of TCRB CDR3s was recorded in all four CD4+ subsets from Type 1 diabetes patients. For patients and controls alike, PCR might favor shorter templates to the same degree.

Via CD45RO/CCR7/CD25/CD127/CD95/CD27, cells of the CD4+ naive, central memory, regulatory and stem cell-like memory subsets were sorted. The CDR3 runs to 13 residues. V shed 10 bases and J shed 3 bases, with 10 bases lying between them. Looked up from germline, CDR1 is MNHNY and CDR2 is SVGAGI (reference sequence). cDNA synthesis used the whole RNA isolate, giving expressed TCRB sequences. Sequenced naive, central memory and regulatory T cell samples produced an average of roughly 3.9 million reads. The table came from immunoSEQ multiplex PCR; TCRdb's copy has only in-frame clones and leaves some out. The repertoire holds about 41,000 clones, 65% to 80% seen once, with around 1.8% in the top ten. As concerns this clone: Its antigen is not known.

The receptor was derived from a man aged 30-40 years with type 1 diabetes. Some clones in this sample may be carry-over from other donors' samples. The sample consisted of Tregs from blood. This chain uses TRBV6-6 with TRBJ2-6, with D maybe TRBD1 (6 bases). The CDR3 nucleotides read TGTGCCACAAGGGGGTTTGGGGCCAACGTCCTGACTTTC. Translating gives CATRGFGANVLTF.